The rows below give T cell receptor beta chains drawn from one sample of a study of cytomegalovirus exposure and HLA in healthy donors. Sequencing was performed with immunoSEQ multiplex PCR; in TCRdb, only in-frame clones are kept and a portion is missing. Its table records fewer than 100,000 clones. The sequencing input was PBMCs. All receptors come from a man aged 45 to 65 in good health and CMV-seronegative. Each CDR3 is given with its conserved first and last residue. A D gene is named only where the DNA matches it firmly.

v_gene,d_gene,j_gene,CDR3nt,CDR3aa
TRBV5-6,TRBD2,TRBJ2-1,TGTGCCAGCAGCTTGCCTCTAGCGGGGCGCAATGAGCAGTTCTTC,CASSLPLAGRNEQFF
TRBV4-1,TRBD1,TRBJ2-7,TGCGCCAGCAGCCACTATGGACAGGGCGATCTCTACGAGCAGTACTTC,CASSHYGQGDLYEQYF
TRBV7-3,.,TRBJ2-2,TGTGCCAGCAGCAATGGGTCGCCCGGGGCCGGGGAGCTGTTTTTT,CASSNGSPGAGELFF
TRBV18,.,TRBJ1-2,TGTGCCAGCAATCAGGAAAACTATGGCTACACCTTC,CASNQENYGYTF
TRBV6-5,.,TRBJ1-2,TGTGCCAGCAGTTACAAACAGGGAGTTATTGATGGCTACACCTTC,CASSYKQGVIDGYTF
TRBV2,.,TRBJ1-5,TGTGCCAGCCGGAACGACATGAGCAATCAGCCCCAGCATTTT,CASRNDMSNQPQHF
TRBV28,.,TRBJ1-5,TGTGCCAGCGGGAACCTGGGGGGATTCAATCAGCCCCAGCATTTT,CASGNLGGFNQPQHF
TRBV9,TRBD1,TRBJ2-1,TGTGCCAGCAGCGAGGAGACAGGGTCGTCGACTCCTGACAATGAGCAGTTCTTC,CASSEETGSSTPDNEQFF
TRBV6-1,.,TRBJ1-5,TGTGCCAGCAGGACATGGCAGGATCAGCCCCAGCATTTT,CASRTWQDQPQHF
TRBV27,.,TRBJ1-1,TGTGCCAGCAGGGACATGAACACTGAAGCTTTCTTT,CASRDMNTEAFF
TRBV7-9,TRBD2,TRBJ2-3,TGTGCCAGCACGCTAGCGGGGAACACAGATACGCAGTATTTT,CASTLAGNTDTQYF
TRBV7-6,.,TRBJ2-3,TGTGCCAGCAGCCGGACTACAGATACGCAGTATTTT,CASSRTTDTQYF
TRBV19,.,TRBJ2-5,TGTGCCAGTAGGCGGACAGTTTACCAAGAGACCCAGTACTTC,CASRRTVYQETQYF
TRBV18,.,TRBJ1-1,TGTGCCAGCTCACCAAGATCACGGGGTCAGAACACTGAAGCTTTCTTT,CASSPRSRGQNTEAFF
TRBV28,.,TRBJ1-4,TGTGCCAGCAGTTTATCACGGCAGGGCTATGAAAAACTGTTTTTT,CASSLSRQGYEKLFF
TRBV28,.,TRBJ2-2,TGTGCCAGCAGTACCCTGACCGGGACAATTACCGGGGAGCTGTTTTTT,CASSTLTGTITGELFF